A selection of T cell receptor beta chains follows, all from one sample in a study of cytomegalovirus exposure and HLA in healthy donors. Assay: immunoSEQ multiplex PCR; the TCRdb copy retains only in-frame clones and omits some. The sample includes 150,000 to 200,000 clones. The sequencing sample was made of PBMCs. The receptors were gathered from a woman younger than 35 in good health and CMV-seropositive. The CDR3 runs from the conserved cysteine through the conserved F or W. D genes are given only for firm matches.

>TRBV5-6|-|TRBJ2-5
TGTGCCAGCAGCTTTCGGGGGGCGCGGGAGACCCAGTACTTC
CASSFRGARETQYF
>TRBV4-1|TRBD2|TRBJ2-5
TGCGCCAGCAGCCCCAAAGGGCGGGGGGAGCAGTACTTC
CASSPKGRGEQYF
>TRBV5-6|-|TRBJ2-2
TGTGCCAGCAGCTTGGTTATAGCGGAACGTGACACCGGGGAGCTGTTTTTT
CASSLVIAERDTGELFF
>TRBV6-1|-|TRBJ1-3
TGTGCCAGCAGTCCCCTAGGGGCTGGAAACACCATATATTTT
CASSPLGAGNTIYF
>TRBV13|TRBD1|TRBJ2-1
TGTGCCAGCAGCTTAGCGGGACAGCTTTTGAATGAGCAGTTCTTC
CASSLAGQLLNEQFF
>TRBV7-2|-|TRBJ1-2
TGTGCCAGCAGCCCGGATTTAATGAGCGCGTTAAGACATGGCTACACCTTC
CASSPDLMSALRHGYTF
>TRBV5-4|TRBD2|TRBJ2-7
TGTGCCAGCAGCCCCGGACTAGCGGGAACCCGCGAGCAGTACTTC
CASSPGLAGTREQYF
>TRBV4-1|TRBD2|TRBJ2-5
TGCGCCAGCAGCCAAGGGAAAGGGACTACCCAAGAGACCCAGTACTTC
CASSQGKGTTQETQYF
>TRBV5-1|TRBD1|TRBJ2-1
TGCGCCAGCAGCCCGAACGCCCAGACAGGGGATGAGCAGTTCTTC
CASSPNAQTGDEQFF
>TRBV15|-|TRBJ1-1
TGTGCCACCAGCAGAGAGGGAGGGATCGCTGAAGCTTTCTTT
CATSREGGIAEAFF
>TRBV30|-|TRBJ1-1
TGTGCCTGGAGTGATCAGTTCCCTGAAGCTTTCTTT
CAWSDQFPEAFF
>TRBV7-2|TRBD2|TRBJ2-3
TGTGCCAGCAGCCTAACACTAGCGGGGGCCGGCACAGATACGCAGTATTTT
CASSLTLAGAGTDTQYF
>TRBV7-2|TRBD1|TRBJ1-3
TGTGCCAGCGGGACAGAGAACCGAAACACCATATATTTT
CASGTENRNTIYF
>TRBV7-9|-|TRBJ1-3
TGTGCCAGCAGCTCCGGGGGGAGAAACACCATATATTTT
CASSSGGRNTIYF
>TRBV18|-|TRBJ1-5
TGTGCCAGCTCATCCAGGGAGGGGCCCCAGCATTTT
CASSSREGPQHF
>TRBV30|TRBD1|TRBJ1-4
TGTGCCTGGAGTGTAAACTTCCCAGGGGGCGAAAAACTGTTTTTT
CAWSVNFPGGEKLFF
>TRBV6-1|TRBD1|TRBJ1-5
TGTGCCAGCAGTGGACAGGGCTTACCTGGGATGGGCAATCAGCCCCAGCATTTT
CASSGQGLPGMGNQPQHF
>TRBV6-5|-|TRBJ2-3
TGTGCCAGCACCCTAGACGGTTATAGCACAGATACGCAGTATTTT
CASTLDGYSTDTQYF
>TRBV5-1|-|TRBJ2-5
TGCGCCAGCAGCTTGGATGTGGGGCCGTACCAAGAGACCCAGTACTTC
CASSLDVGPYQETQYF
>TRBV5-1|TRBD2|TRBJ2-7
TGCGCCAGCAGGGGGATTATGACTAGCGGGGGCCCCTACGAGCAGTACTTC
CASRGIMTSGGPYEQYF
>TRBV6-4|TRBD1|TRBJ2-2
TGTGCCAGCAGTCCAGGGGGCGCGGGTACCGGGGAGCTGTTTTTT
CASSPGGAGTGELFF
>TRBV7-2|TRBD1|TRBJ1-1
TGTGCCAGCAGCCCAGGACAGGGTAACACTGAAGCTTTCTTT
CASSPGQGNTEAFF
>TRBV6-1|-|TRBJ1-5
TGTGCCAGCAGTGAATGGACAGAGGCTCTACAGCCCCAGCATTTT
CASSEWTEALQPQHF
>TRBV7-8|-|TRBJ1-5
TGTGCCAGCAGCCAAGGACACCGTAGCAATCAGCCCCAGCATTTT
CASSQGHRSNQPQHF
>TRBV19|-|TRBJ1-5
TGTGCCAGTAGTATGGGCGGGGACGGCAATCAGCCCCAGCATTTT
CASSMGGDGNQPQHF
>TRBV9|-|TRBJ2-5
TGTGCCAGCAGCGTAGCAGGGTCACAAGAGACCCAGTACTTC
CASSVAGSQETQYF
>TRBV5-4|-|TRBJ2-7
TGTGCCAGCAGCTTGGACAACACCTACGAGCAGTACTTC
CASSLDNTYEQYF
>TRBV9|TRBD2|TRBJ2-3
TGTGCCAGCAGCGTCGGGACTAGCGGGAGTGCTACTCAGGGAACGCAGTATTTT
CASSVGTSGSATQGTQYF
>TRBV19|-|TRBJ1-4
TGTGCCAGCGGGAGGACAGACCATAATGAAAAACTGTTTTTT
CASGRTDHNEKLFF
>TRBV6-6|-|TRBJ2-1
TGTGCCAGCAGTTCCCCTAGGGGGTACAATGAGCAGTTCTTC
CASSSPRGYNEQFF
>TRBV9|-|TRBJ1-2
TGTGCCAGCAGCCCAACGCCGGGTACAGGGAGCTATGGCTACACCTTC
CASSPTPGTGSYGYTF
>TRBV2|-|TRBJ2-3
TGTGCCAGCAGGGAGTCTAGCAGCCGAACTACAGATACGCAGTATTTT
CASRESSSRTTDTQYF
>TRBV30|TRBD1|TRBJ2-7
TGTGCCTGGACGGACAGGGCCTACGAGCAGTACTTC
CAWTDRAYEQYF
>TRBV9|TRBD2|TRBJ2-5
TGTGCCAGCAGCGCCGGGGGGGCTACCCAGACCCAGTACTTC
CASSAGGATQTQYF
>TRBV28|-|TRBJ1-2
TGTGCCAGCAGCCCGGGAGCCAGGGGCTACACCTTC
CASSPGARGYTF
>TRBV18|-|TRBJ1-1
TGTGCCAGCTCATGGCAGGGAGGCACTGAAGCTTTCTTT
CASSWQGGTEAFF
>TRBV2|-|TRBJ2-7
TGTGCCAGCTCAGCGGGTCCCTACGAGCAGTACTTC
CASSAGPYEQYF
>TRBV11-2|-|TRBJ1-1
TGTGCCAGCAGCTTCGGTCAGGGTACTGAAGCTTTCTTT
CASSFGQGTEAFF
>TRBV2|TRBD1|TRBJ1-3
TGTGCCAGCAGCGACCCTCCGGACAGGGGCTCTGGAAACACCATATATTTT
CASSDPPDRGSGNTIYF
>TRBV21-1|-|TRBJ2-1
TGTGCCAGCAGCAAAACCCACCTTGCAGGGTGGCCCTACAATGAGCAGTTCTTC
CASSKTHLAGWPYNEQFF
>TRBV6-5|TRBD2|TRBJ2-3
TGTGCCAGCAGTCTGATCGGGGGGGCCTCAGATACGCAGTATTTT
CASSLIGGASDTQYF
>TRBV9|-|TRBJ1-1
TGTGCCAGCAGCGTAGGCGGCACTGAAGCTTTCTTT
CASSVGGTEAFF